One and the same sample provided the 10 T cell receptor beta chains below, sequenced in a study of blood T cells in healthy people across ages. A second PCR, run for about 7 to 11 cycles, used a sample-barcoded 5' primer plus a J-beta primer mix. In TCRdb, the 5' RACE reads were re-called with MiXCR into one record per CDR3 protein. There are more than 700,000 distinct CDR3 sequences in the sample; less than 70% occur only once, and approximately 41% lies in the top ten. The specimen sequenced was blood. These receptors were collected from a man aged 80 or over in good health.

This clonotype occurred a few times. V is TRBV6-1 and J is TRBJ1-1; D gene ambiguous. CDR3 length equals 14 residues. Germline CDR1 reads MNHNS; CDR2 reads SASEGT. The V end lost 6 bases, the J end lost 5 bases, and 16 bases lay between the germline ends. The CDR3 spells CASSPSTQRTEAFF. For the CDR3, the DNA is TGTGCCAGCAGCCCCTCGACACAGCGGACTGAAGCTTTCTTT.

This clonotype was seen only once. J is TRBJ2-7 and V is TRBV20-1; possible D gene TRBD1, 6 bases. The germline V and J ends were trimmed by 5 bases and 6 bases, with 23 bases remaining between them. There are 15 residues in the CDR3. Per germline, CDR1 DFQATT and CDR2 SNEGSKA (reference sequence). The CDR3, as DNA: TGCAGTGCTCTTTTTACTAAGACAGGCCAGGGCGAGCAGTACTTC. Its translation is CSALFTKTGQGEQYF.

The sample holds a few counts of this clonotype. The chain joins TRBV20-1 to TRBJ2-2; the match to TRBD2 covers 7 bases. Germline CDR1 DFQATT, CDR2 SNEGSKA (reference sequence). The CDR3 is 13 amino acids. The V and J ends lost 2 bases and 7 bases, in that order; junction bases with no gene match: 4. The CDR3 sequence is CSARRGVVGELFF. CDR3 in DNA: TGCAGTGCTAGACGGGGGGTCGTCGGGGAGCTGTTTTTT.

This clonotype has more than one count but fewer than ten. The chain recombines TRBV7-2 with TRBJ2-5; a weak D match, TRBD2 (5 bases). This CDR3 comprises 14 residues. Germline values: CDR1 SGHTA, CDR2 FQGNSA. V was trimmed by 6 bases and J by 2 bases, leaving 13 bases between them. CDR3 residues: CASSHKTGQETQYF. The CDR3, as DNA: TGTGCCAGCAGTCATAAGACGGGACAAGAGACCCAGTACTTC.

Here the CDR3 DNA reads TGTGCCAGCAGTTTACGTCTAGCGGGAGTAGAAAGATACGCGTATTTT. It translates to CASSLRLAGVERYAYF. V usage is TRBV27 and J usage is TRBJ2-3; TRBD2 agrees at 10 bases. Trimming cost V 2 bases and J 14 bases; bases outside gene matches: 16. Germline V lookup: CDR1 MNHEY, CDR2 SMNVEV (reference sequence). The CDR3 is 16 residues long.

V usage is TRBV11-2 and J usage is TRBJ1-4, with 9 positions matching TRBD1. The trim removed 5 bases at V and 6 bases at J, leaving 7 bases unmatched. This CDR3 contains 15 residues. The germline V gene has CDR1 SGHAT and CDR2 FQNNGV. The CDR3, as DNA: TGTGCCAGCAGCACAAGGGGGACAGGGCATGAAAAACTGTTTTTT. Residues: CASSTRGTGHEKLFF. Combining the CDR3 with reference TRBV11-2 and TRBJ1-4 gives the whole variable domain EAGVAQSPRYKIIEKRQSVAFWCNPISGHATLYWYQQILGQGPKLLIQFQNNGVVDDSQLPKDRFSAERLKGVDSTLKIQPAKLEDSAVYLCASSTRGTGHEKLFFGSGTQLSVL.

CDR3 region: CASSEQGDEQFF. CDR3 nucleotides: TGCGCCAGCAGCGAACAGGGCGATGAGCAGTTCTTC. This chain uses TRBV5-1 with TRBJ2-1; a weak D match, TRBD1 (6 bases). Germline lookup yields CDR1 SGHRS and CDR2 YFSETQ. This CDR3 spans 12 amino acids. Trimming left V 4 bases short and J 8 bases short, with 10 bases between.

In this sample, this clonotype turned up a few times. The chain carries TRBV25-1 and TRBJ2-6, with a weak D call TRBD2 (5 bases). This CDR3 comprises 13 residues. Trimming took 4 bases from V and 9 from J, leaving 10 bases between them. The germline V gene encodes CDR1 MGHDK and CDR2 SYGVNS. The CDR3 here is CASSAEARNVLTF. CDR3 DNA: TGTGCCAGCAGTGCGGAGGCCCGCAACGTCCTGACTTTC.

This clonotype was seen once. V and J are TRBV24-1 and TRBJ2-1, with TRBD2 matching over 11 bases. CDR3 size: 17 residues. Per the germline V gene, CDR1 is KGHDR and CDR2 is SFDVKD. Losses at the gene ends were 5 bases for V and 4 bases for J; bases not matched to a gene: 9. As DNA, the CDR3 is TGTGCCACCAGTGGACTAGCGGGGCGGGGGCCTTACAATGAGCAGTTCTTC. Protein sequence: CATSGLAGRGPYNEQFF.

This clonotype came up once. The J gene is TRBJ1-5, the V gene TRBV2, with D hard to call. This CDR3 has 13 residues. Germline V gene lookup returns CDR1 SNHLY and CDR2 FYNNEI. Trimming stripped 5 bases from V and 7 bases from J, with 12 bases between. CDR3 residues: CASSPETGQPQHF. The CDR3, as DNA: TGTGCCAGCAGTCCCGAAACCGGCCAGCCCCAGCATTTT.